The source of this T cell receptor (beta chain) is a study of CD8 T cells in ankylosing spondylitis. Study-wide points: Fewer than ten highly homologous variants made up a TCR beta motif, and this motif appeared characteristic of ankylosing spondylitis blood. Significantly higher representation of disease-linked clones was reported for matched ankylosing spondylitis synovial fluid. In reactive arthritis synovial fluid and blood, some motif variants had been reported before.

After removal of 3 bases from V and 0 bases from J, the junction contained 4 bases not matched to a gene. Per the germline V gene, CDR1 is DFQATT and CDR2 is SNEGSKA (reference sequence). The CDR3 has 15 residues. This clonotype was picked up many times. The antigen is not known. TCRdb fed the 5' RACE reads into MiXCR, producing one record per CDR3 protein. The data show under 250,000 distinct CDR3 sequences, about 26% seen once. The material sequenced was blood, either unsorted or a sorted T cell fraction (not recorded which). V and J are TRBV20-1 and TRBJ1-3; 8 positions match TRBD1. This TCR derives from a male donor with ankylosing spondylitis or in good health (not recorded which). The CDR3 here is CSARTGVISGNTIYF. The CDR3 DNA reads as TGCAGTGCTAGGACAGGGGTGATCTCTGGAAACACCATATATTTT.